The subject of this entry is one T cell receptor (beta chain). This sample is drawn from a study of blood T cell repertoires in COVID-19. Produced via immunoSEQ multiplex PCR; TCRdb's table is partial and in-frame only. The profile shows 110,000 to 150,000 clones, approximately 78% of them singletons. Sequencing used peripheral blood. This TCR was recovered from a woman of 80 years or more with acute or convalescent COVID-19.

CDR3 in amino acids: CASSSQGGDFYSNQPQHF. The DNA of the CDR3 is TGTGCCAGCAGTTCACAAGGGGGGGACTTTTATAGCAATCAGCCCCAGCATTTT. This rearrangement joins TRBV28 to TRBJ1-5, with a tentative D call TRBD1 (6 bases). The CDR3 consists of 18 residues. CDR1 MDHEN and CDR2 SYDVKM come from the germline V gene. Deletions cut 4 bases from V and 0 bases from J, with 19 bases between.